These 16 T cell receptor beta chains were sequenced from one sample in a study of CD8+CD57+ T cells in acquired aplastic anemia. Genomic DNA was employed as the template in profiling TCR beta VDJ and CDR3. TCRdb reprocessed the reads with MiXCR, giving one entry per CDR3 protein. The sample includes 150,000 to 200,000 distinct CDR3 sequences, 50% to 75% of them seen just once. The sample comprised sorted CD4+, CD8+, or CD8+CD57+ T cells (not recorded which) from PBMCs. The receptors were sampled from a human donor with severe aplastic anemia or a healthy control (not recorded which).

The gene calls are TRBV12-3 or TRBV12-4 and TRBJ1-3; no clear D gene. The CDR3 length is 16 residues. The V gene lost 5 bases and the J gene lost 2 bases, with 16 bases spanning the gap. The CDR3 DNA is TGTGCCAGCAGTGAGTCCGTGGGAGGGACTGGAAACACCATATATTTT. This codes for CASSESVGGTGNTIYF.

J is TRBJ1-6 and V is TRBV12-3 or TRBV12-4; no clear D. Trimming took 7 bases from V and 10 from J, leaving 11 bases between them. This CDR3 is built from 12 residues. Here the CDR3 DNA reads TGTGCCAGCACCGCTCAGTCGTCACCCCTCCACTTT. It specifies CASTAQSSPLHF.

J is TRBJ2-7 and V is TRBV7-9; possible D gene TRBD2, 6 bases. V was shortened by 3 bases and J by 3 bases, with 12 bases between the two germline ends. This CDR3 spans 14 amino acids. The V gene's germline CDR1 is SEHNR and CDR2 FQNEAQ (reference sequence). CDR3 sequence (DNA): TGTGCCAGCAGCTTCGTTGACGGGAGCTACGAGCAGTACTTC. The encoded protein is CASSFVDGSYEQYF. Filled out from reference TRBV7-9 and TRBJ2-7, the complete variable domain reads DTGVSQNPRHKITKRGQNVTFRCDPISEHNRLYWYRQTLGQGPEFLTYFQNEAQLEKSRLLSDRFSAERPKGSFSTLEIQRTEQGDSAMYLCASSFVDGSYEQYFGPGTRLTVT.

The chain joins TRBV2 to TRBJ1-5; 10 bases are a match to TRBD1. Per germline, CDR1 SNHLY and CDR2 FYNNEI. V dropped 6 bases and J dropped 6; count of bases not matched to a gene: 2. The CDR3 is 13 residues long. The CDR3 DNA follows: TGTGCCAGCAGGACAGGGGGCGGTCAGCCCCAGCATTTT. The encoded protein is CASRTGGGQPQHF. The variable domain in full, completed from reference TRBV2 and TRBJ1-5, reads EPEVTQTPSHQVTQMGQEVILRCVPISNHLYFYWYRQILGQKVEFLVSFYNNEISEKSEIFDDQFSVERPDGSNFTLKIRSTKLEDSAMYFCASRTGGGQPQHFGDGTRLSIL.

The chain links TRBV29-1 to TRBJ2-7, with a tentative D call TRBD1 (5 bases). Trimming cost V 1 base and J 4 bases, with 20 bases left between them. Per germline, CDR1 SQVTM and CDR2 ANQGSEA. This CDR3 region has 16 residues. CDR3 in DNA: TGCAGCGTTGAAGGTGGCAGCCACGCAGGGCGGTACGAGCAGTACTTC. It codes for CSVEGGSHAGRYEQYF.

V usage is TRBV20-1 and J usage is TRBJ2-7, with a tentative D call TRBD2 (6 bases). The end of the DNA is better explained by TRBJ2-5, so the J call may be wrong. Per the germline V gene, CDR1 is DFQATT and CDR2 is SNEGSKA (reference sequence). The length of the CDR3 is 16 residues. This CDR3 reads CSARDPLRDSKETQYF. CDR3 DNA: TGCAGTGCTAGAGACCCTCTCCGGGACTCAAAAGAGACCCAGTACTTC.

This clonotype was observed many times. The chain combines TRBV24-1 with TRBJ1-4; D gene uncertain. The length of the CDR3 is 17 residues. In germline, CDR1 is KGHDR, CDR2 SFDVKD. Trimming took off 5 bases at V and 0 bases at J, with 15 bases between the two ends. The CDR3 reads CATSAGAEDTTNEKLFF. The CDR3 bases are TGTGCCACCAGTGCCGGAGCTGAAGACACAACTAATGAAAAACTGTTTTTT.

The gene calls are TRBV9 and TRBJ2-7, with 8 nucleotides matching TRBD1. The V gene end was trimmed by 2 bases and the J gene end by 12 bases; junction bases not matched to a gene: 13. The CDR3 is 14 amino acids. Germline values: CDR1 SGDLS, CDR2 YYNGEE. CDR3 in DNA: TGTGCCAGCAGCGTTGGGGGGCAGGGGGCGGTCTTGTACTTC. As protein: CASSVGGQGAVLYF.

V usage is TRBV13 and J usage is TRBJ2-3; 14 bases are shared with TRBD2. The CDR3 sequence is 16 residues long. Trimming cost V 5 bases and J 5 bases; bases outside gene matches: 6. Germline loops: CDR1 PRHDT, CDR2 FYEKMQ (reference sequence). The CDR3 region is CASSARTSGRRDTQYF. CDR3 DNA sequence: TGTGCCAGCAGCGCCCGGACTAGCGGGAGGAGAGATACGCAGTATTTT.

The gene calls are TRBV7-6 and TRBJ2-1, with 9 bases lining up with TRBD2. The length of the CDR3 is 16 residues. The germline CDR1 and CDR2 sequences are SGHVS and FNYEAQ. J was trimmed by 5 bases and V by 5 bases; bases with no gene match: 10. CDR3 sequence (DNA): TGTGCCAGCAGCCTGTTTTCGGCTAGCGGGAACAATGAGCAGTTCTTC. It is translated as CASSLFSASGNNEQFF.

The chain combines TRBV20-1 with TRBJ1-5, with 7 bases lining up with TRBD1. This CDR3 has 14 residues. Losses at the gene ends were 6 bases for V and 6 bases for J; bases not matched to a gene: 11. The germline V gene has CDR1 DFQATT and CDR2 SNEGSKA (reference sequence). CDR3 sequence: CSAIDRAAGQPQHF. CDR3 DNA: TGCAGTGCAATCGACAGGGCGGCGGGTCAGCCCCAGCATTTT.

This clonotype was seen ten or more times. The rearrangement uses TRBV5-1 and TRBJ1-2; TRBD1 might be the D (5 bases). The V and J ends lost 2 bases and 5 bases respectively, with 10 bases between them. The CDR3 is 13 amino acids. CDR1 SGHRS and CDR2 YFSETQ come from the germline V gene. CDR3 in amino acids: CASSFDSHYGYTF. CDR3 coding DNA: TGCGCCAGCAGCTTTGACAGCCATTATGGCTACACCTTC. The complete variable domain, with remaining parts taken from reference TRBV5-1 and TRBJ1-2, reads KAGVTQTPRYLIKTRGQQVTLSCSPISGHRSVSWYQQTPGQGLQFLFEYFSETQRNKGNFPGRFSGRQFSNSRSEMNVSTLELGDSALYLCASSFDSHYGYTFGSGTRLTVV.

This clonotype showed up many times. The chain links TRBV11-2 to TRBJ2-3; TRBD1 might be the D (5 bases). This CDR3 has 13 residues. V dropped 5 bases and J dropped 1 base, with 7 bases sitting between them. CDR1 is SGHAT and CDR2 is FQNNGV in the germline V gene. The CDR3: CASSEGGTDTQYF. CDR3 coding DNA: TGTGCCAGCAGCGAAGGGGGCACAGATACGCAGTATTTT.

The rearrangement joins TRBV19 to TRBJ1-1; D is ambiguous. The germline gives CDR1 LNHDA, CDR2 SQIVND (reference sequence). The germline V and J ends were trimmed by 3 bases and 2 bases, with 13 bases remaining between them. The length of the CDR3 is 15 residues. The CDR3 nucleotides read TGTGCCAGTAGTATGAGGAGTGACATAAACACTGAAGCTTTCTTT. Protein: CASSMRSDINTEAFF.

On this clonotype itself: Germline is not matched at one junction end, which may reflect a read error. The CDR3 DNA is TGTGCCAGCAGCTTGGCCAGTCCCGGGGGCGTCTCCTTC. Encoded protein: CASSLASPGGVSF. The chain recombines TRBV5-1 with TRBJ1-2; TRBD1 might be the D (6 bases). From germline, CDR1 is SGHRS and CDR2 YFSETQ. The CDR3 is 13 amino acids.

The chain recombines TRBV24-1 with TRBJ2-2; no clear D. The CDR3 length is 14 residues. V was cut by 6 bases and J by 1 base, with 8 bases left in between. CDR1 is KGHDR, CDR2 SFDVKD, per germline. The CDR3 loop reads CATSRTENTGELFF. As DNA, the CDR3 is TGTGCCACCAGTCGGACGGAGAACACCGGGGAGCTGTTTTTT.